One and the same sample provided the 10 T cell receptor beta chains below, sequenced in a study of shared clonotypes between healthy human individuals. TCRdb's table, derived via immunoSEQ multiplex PCR, lists solely in-frame clones and lacks some. The sample consists of about 1.5 million clones, around 98% of them appearing once. Sequenced: naive CD4+ T cells sorted from blood. Documented subset: CD45RA+ positively selected. These receptors originate from a man aged 25-45 years in good health.

The chain joins TRBV6-1 to TRBJ1-5, with D possibly TRBD1 on 5 matching bases. Germline V gene lookup returns CDR1 MNHNS and CDR2 SASEGT. V gave up 6 bases and J gave up 1 base, with 13 bases separating them. The length of the CDR3 is 15 residues. In DNA, the CDR3 is TGTGCCAGCAGGCGGGACTCGGGGAGCAATCAGCCCCAGCATTTT. Protein product: CASRRDSGSNQPQHF.

The chain links TRBV5-1 to TRBJ2-5; D call uncertain. Trimming removed 5 bases from V and 4 bases from J, with 12 bases in between. The CDR3 consists of 13 residues. Germline values: CDR1 SGHRS, CDR2 YFSETQ. The CDR3 DNA reads as TGCGCCAGCAGTCCCTCGCCTGGAGAGACCCAGTACTTC. Translation gives CASSPSPGETQYF.

CDR3 in amino acids: CASSVATSTGQETQYF. The CDR3 nucleotides read TGTGCCAGCAGCGTAGCTACTTCGACAGGACAAGAGACCCAGTACTTC. The gene calls are TRBV9 and TRBJ2-5; D might be TRBD1 (6 bases). Trimming removed 0 bases from V and 2 bases from J, with 14 bases in between. Per the germline V gene, CDR1 is SGDLS and CDR2 is YYNGEE. This CDR3 is 16 amino acids long.

Regarding this clone: At the DNA level, this CDR3 is encoded by other sequences in the same sample as well. This chain uses TRBV5-5 with TRBJ2-3; D gene unclear. This CDR3 comprises 13 residues. The V gene lost 0 bases and the J gene lost 1 base, with 3 bases spanning the gap. Germline V gives CDR1 SGHKS, CDR2 YYEKEE (reference sequence). The CDR3 DNA is TGTGCCAGCAGCTTGGGCGGCACAGATACGCAGTATTTT. The encoded protein is CASSLGGTDTQYF. Complete variable domain (other parts from reference TRBV5-5 and TRBJ2-3): DAGVTQSPTHLIKTRGQQVTLRCSPISGHKSVSWYQQVLGQGPQFIFQYYEKEERGRGNFPDRFSARQFPNYSSELNVNALLLGDSALYLCASSLGGTDTQYFGPGTRLTVL.

V and J are TRBV28 and TRBJ2-7; 10 bases line up with TRBD1. The CDR3 extends over 15 amino acids. V was pared by 0 bases and J by 5 bases, with 4 bases of the junction left unmatched. CDR1 is MDHEN and CDR2 is SYDVKM in the germline V gene. The DNA of the CDR3 is TGTGCCAGCAGTTTATGGGGACAGGGGAAGCACGAGCAGTACTTC. Protein product: CASSLWGQGKHEQYF.

As for this clone: This sample includes further DNA sequences coding for the same CDR3. The chain is built from TRBV18 and TRBJ2-3; D uncertain. With 0 bases removed from V and 3 bases from J, the gap between germline ends came to 7 bases. The CDR3 is made up of 14 amino acids. Germline CDR1 is KGHSH and CDR2 is LQKENI. CDR3 in amino acids: CASSPPSSTDTQYF. CDR3 in DNA: TGTGCCAGCTCACCACCTAGTAGTACAGATACGCAGTATTTT. Complete variable domain (other parts from reference TRBV18 and TRBJ2-3): NAGVMQNPRHLVRRRGQEARLRCSPMKGHSHVYWYRQLPEEGLKFMVYLQKENIIDESGMPKERFSAEFPKEGPSILRIQQVVRGDSAAYFCASSPPSSTDTQYFGPGTRLTVL.

This rearrangement joins TRBV6-1 to TRBJ2-2; TRBD2 matches 11 bases. CDR1 is MNHNS and CDR2 is SASEGT in the germline V gene. CDR3 length: 15 residues. Trimming removed 9 bases from V and 4 bases from J; junction bases left unmatched: 7. This chain's CDR3 is CARRVAGGITGELFF. Written as DNA, the CDR3 is TGTGCCAGGAGGGTAGCGGGAGGGATCACCGGGGAGCTGTTTTTT.

This clone was counted once. The rearrangement uses TRBV4-1 and TRBJ2-1, with 12 bases aligning to TRBD1. The length of the CDR3 is 17 residues. J was trimmed by 9 bases and V by 2 bases; bases with no gene match: 11. Per the germline V gene, CDR1 is MGHRA and CDR2 is YSYEKL. In DNA form, the CDR3 reads TGCGCCAGCAGCCAACCGAGCACGGGACAGGGGGCAGGTGAGCAGTTCTTC. This sequence encodes CASSQPSTGQGAGEQFF.

The chain recombines TRBV14 with TRBJ2-7, with a tentative D call TRBD1 (6 bases). V was clipped by 1 base and J by 2 bases, with 12 bases between them. This CDR3 comprises 15 residues. Germline V gives CDR1 SGHDN, CDR2 FVKESK. This CDR3 reads CASSQGTGSPYEQYF. CDR3 DNA: TGTGCCAGCAGCCAAGGCACAGGGTCCCCCTACGAGCAGTACTTC.

The chain has TRBV2 and TRBJ1-3; D possibly corresponds to TRBD1 (5 bases). Trimming pared 6 bases from V and 2 bases from J, leaving 20 bases between. This CDR3 has 17 amino acids. The germline V gene has CDR1 SNHLY and CDR2 FYNNEI. This chain's CDR3 is CASSRAPSRAPGNTIYF. DNA of the CDR3: TGTGCCAGCAGCCGGGCCCCTTCCAGGGCACCTGGAAACACCATATATTTT.